This record looks at one T cell receptor (beta chain) sequence and its context. Primed by a sample-barcoded 5' primer and a J-beta primer mix, a second PCR proceeded for roughly 7 to 12 cycles. TCRdb analysed the 5' RACE reads with MiXCR anew, one entry per CDR3 protein. The sample includes about 400,000 distinct CDR3 sequences, about 52% of them seen just once. The data were obtained in a study of blood T cells in healthy people across ages. Germline V gene lookup returns CDR1 SGHRS and CDR2 YFSETQ. The V segment lost 4 bases and the J segment 2 bases; nucleotides outside the gene matches: 11. The CDR3 is 16 residues long.

The TCR originated in a man aged 60 to 75 in good health. Sequenced: blood. This chain connects TRBV5-1 to TRBJ2-7, with TRBD1 matching over 8 bases. The CDR3 protein is CASSITSGGPPYEQYF. In nucleotides, the CDR3 is TGCGCCAGCAGCATCACCTCAGGGGGCCCTCCCTACGAGCAGTACTTC.